The clone carrying this TCR beta chain was recorded a few times. Its antigen is still unknown. The data were obtained in a study of identical twins. TCRdb re-called the 5' RACE reads with MiXCR, one entry per CDR3 protein. The table lists about 900,000 distinct CDR3 sequences, roughly an eighth of them singletons. V was trimmed by 8 bases and J by 1 base, leaving 11 bases between them. CDR1 SNHLY and CDR2 FYNNEI come from the germline V gene. This CDR3 comprises 13 residues. Study-level findings and limits: Out-of-frame alpha sequences that twins shared showed excess low generation probability. Insertions were reduced in abundant cord blood beta clonotypes but not in memory repertoires.

This sample was also put to use in a study of yellow fever vaccine responses in identical twins.

The chain combines TRBV2 with TRBJ1-2; D possibly corresponds to TRBD1 (5 bases). Sequencing was carried out using PBMCs. The sequence came from a young woman in good health. CDR3: CASAGTGNYGYTF. The CDR3 nucleotides are TGTGCCAGCGCCGGGACCGGTAACTATGGCTACACCTTC.